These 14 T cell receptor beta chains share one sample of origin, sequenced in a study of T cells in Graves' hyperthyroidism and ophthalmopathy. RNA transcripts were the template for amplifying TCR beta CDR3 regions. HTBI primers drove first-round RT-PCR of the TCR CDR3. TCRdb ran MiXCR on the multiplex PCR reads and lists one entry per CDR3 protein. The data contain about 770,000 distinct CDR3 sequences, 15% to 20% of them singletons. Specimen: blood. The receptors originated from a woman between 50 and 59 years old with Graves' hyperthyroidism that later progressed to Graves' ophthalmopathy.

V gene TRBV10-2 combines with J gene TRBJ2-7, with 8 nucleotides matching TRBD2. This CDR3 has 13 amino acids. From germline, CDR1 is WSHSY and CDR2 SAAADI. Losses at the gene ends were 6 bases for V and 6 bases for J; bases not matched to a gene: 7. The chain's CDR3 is CASRSGTSSEQYF. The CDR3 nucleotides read TGCGCCAGCAGGTCCGGGACTAGTAGCGAGCAGTACTTC.

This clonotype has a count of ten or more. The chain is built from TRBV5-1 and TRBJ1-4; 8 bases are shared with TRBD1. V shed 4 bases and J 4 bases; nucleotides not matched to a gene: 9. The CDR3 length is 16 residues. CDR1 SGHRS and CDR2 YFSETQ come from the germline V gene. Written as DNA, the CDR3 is TGCGCCAGCAGCGCCGGACAGGGATTTGGTAATGAAAAACTGTTTTTT. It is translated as CASSAGQGFGNEKLFF.

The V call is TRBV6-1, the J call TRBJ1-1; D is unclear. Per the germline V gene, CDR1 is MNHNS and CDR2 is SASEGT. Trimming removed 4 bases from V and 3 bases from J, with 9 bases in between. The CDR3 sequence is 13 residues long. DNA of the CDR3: TGTGCCAGCAGTGGGGTCATGTACACTGAAGCTTTCTTT. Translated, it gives CASSGVMYTEAFF.

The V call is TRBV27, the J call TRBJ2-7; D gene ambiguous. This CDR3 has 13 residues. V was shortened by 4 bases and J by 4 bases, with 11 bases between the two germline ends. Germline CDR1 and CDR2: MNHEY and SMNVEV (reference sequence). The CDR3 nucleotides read TGTGCCAGCAGTTCCCTCCTTGGTTACGAGCAGTACTTC. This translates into CASSSLLGYEQYF.

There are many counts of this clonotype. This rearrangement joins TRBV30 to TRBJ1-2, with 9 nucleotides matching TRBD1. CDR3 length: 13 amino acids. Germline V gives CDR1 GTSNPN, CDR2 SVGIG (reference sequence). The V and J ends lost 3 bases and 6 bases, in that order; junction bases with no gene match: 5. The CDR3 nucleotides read TGTGCCTGGAGCGGGACAGGGTGGAATGGCTACACCTTC. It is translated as CAWSGTGWNGYTF.

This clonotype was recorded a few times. CDR3 protein: CATRGGGSYNEQFF. CDR3 nucleotide sequence: TGTGCCACCCGGGGGGGGGGCTCCTACAATGAGCAGTTCTTC. The gene calls are TRBV15 and TRBJ2-1; TRBD2 matches at 8 bases. The CDR3 length is 14 residues. The V segment lost 8 bases and the J segment 0 bases; nucleotides outside the gene matches: 3. Germline V gene data show CDR1 as LNHNV and CDR2 as YYDKDF (reference sequence). The whole variable domain, remainder taken from reference TRBV15 and TRBJ2-1, is DAMVIQNPRYQVTQFGKPVTLSCSQTLNHNVMYWYQQKSSQAPKLLFHYYDKDFNNEADTPDNFQSRRPNTSFCFLDIRSPGLGDTAMYLCATRGGGSYNEQFFGPGTRLTVL.

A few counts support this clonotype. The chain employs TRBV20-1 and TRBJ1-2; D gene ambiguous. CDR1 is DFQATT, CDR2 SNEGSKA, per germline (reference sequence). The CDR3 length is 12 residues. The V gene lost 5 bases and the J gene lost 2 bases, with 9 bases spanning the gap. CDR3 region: CSALGQNYGYTF. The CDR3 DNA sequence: TGCAGTGCTCTCGGGCAAAACTATGGCTACACCTTC.

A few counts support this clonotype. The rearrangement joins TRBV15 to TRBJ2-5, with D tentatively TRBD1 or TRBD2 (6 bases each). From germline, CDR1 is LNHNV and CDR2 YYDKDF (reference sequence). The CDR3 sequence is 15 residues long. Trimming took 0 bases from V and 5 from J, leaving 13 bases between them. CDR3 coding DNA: TGTGCCACCAGCAGAGATTTCCGGGGGCCGGAGACCCAGTACTTC. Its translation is CATSRDFRGPETQYF.

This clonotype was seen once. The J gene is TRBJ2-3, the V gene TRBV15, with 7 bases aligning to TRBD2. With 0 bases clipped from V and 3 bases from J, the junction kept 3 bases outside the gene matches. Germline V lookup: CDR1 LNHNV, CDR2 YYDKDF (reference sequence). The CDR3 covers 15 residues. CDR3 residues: CATSRDGGETDTQYF. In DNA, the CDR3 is TGTGCCACCAGCAGAGATGGGGGGGAGACAGATACGCAGTATTTT.

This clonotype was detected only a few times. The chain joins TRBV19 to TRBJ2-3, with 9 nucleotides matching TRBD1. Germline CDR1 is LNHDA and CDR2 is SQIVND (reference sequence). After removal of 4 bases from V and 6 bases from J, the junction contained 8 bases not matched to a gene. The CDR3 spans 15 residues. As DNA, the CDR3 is TGTGCCAGTAGTAGACCAAGGACAGGGGATGATACGCAGTATTTT. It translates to CASSRPRTGDDTQYF. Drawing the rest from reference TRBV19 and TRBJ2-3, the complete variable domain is DGGITQSPKYLFRKEGQNVTLSCEQNLNHDAMYWYRQDPGQGLRLIYYSQIVNDFQKGDIAEGYSVSREKKESFPLTVTSAQKNPTAFYLCASSRPRTGDDTQYFGPGTRLTVL.

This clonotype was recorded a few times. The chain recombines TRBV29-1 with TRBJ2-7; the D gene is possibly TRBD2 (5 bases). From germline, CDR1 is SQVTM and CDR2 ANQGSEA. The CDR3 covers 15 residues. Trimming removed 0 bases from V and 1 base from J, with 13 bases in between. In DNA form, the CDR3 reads TGCAGCGTTGAAGATCCGGTCGGGGAGTCCTACGAGCAGTACTTC. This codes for CSVEDPVGESYEQYF.

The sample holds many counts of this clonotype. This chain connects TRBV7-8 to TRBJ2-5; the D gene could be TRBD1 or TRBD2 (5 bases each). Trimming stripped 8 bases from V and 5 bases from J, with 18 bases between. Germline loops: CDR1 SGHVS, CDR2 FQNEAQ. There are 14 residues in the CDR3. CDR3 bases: TGTGCCAGCCGCGAAAAATCAGGGACCGAGACCCAGTACTTC. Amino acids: CASREKSGTETQYF.

The CDR3 loop reads CASSFRLAGPTQAQYF. The CDR3 DNA reads as TGTGCCAGCAGTTTCAGACTAGCGGGGCCAACTCAGGCGCAGTATTTT. This rearrangement joins TRBV12-3 or TRBV12-4 to TRBJ2-3; 11 nucleotides line up with TRBD2. The junction had 12 bases not matched to a gene; V was cut back by 3 bases and J by 10 bases. The CDR3 is made up of 16 amino acids.

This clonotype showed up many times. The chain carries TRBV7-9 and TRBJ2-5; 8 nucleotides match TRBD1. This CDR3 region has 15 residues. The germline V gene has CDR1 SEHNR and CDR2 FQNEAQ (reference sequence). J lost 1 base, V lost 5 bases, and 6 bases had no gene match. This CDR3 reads CASSAPGQAQETQYF. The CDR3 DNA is TGTGCCAGCAGCGCACCGGGACAGGCCCAAGAGACCCAGTACTTC.